This record concerns one T cell receptor (beta chain) sequence. Its antigen is not known. The sample belongs to a study of long-term antiretroviral therapy in people with HIV. The libraries were made with immunoSEQ v3.0 at survey level. The repertoire was sequenced with immunoSEQ multiplex PCR; TCRdb's copy has only in-frame clones and lacks some. The sample lists 25,000 to 35,000 clones, over 75% occurring once. Regarding the study as a whole: Repertoires with HIV possessed tighter CDR3 length spans than those of controls.

V was pared by 8 bases and J by 9 bases, with 9 bases of the junction left unmatched. Germline V gives CDR1 SGHNT, CDR2 YENEEA. CDR3 length equals 13 residues. The gene calls are TRBV11-3 and TRBJ2-3; 9 bases fit TRBD2. This clonotype was obtained from a young man with HIV. This specimen consisted of unsorted PBMCs, obtained 0.8 years before starting antiretroviral therapy. CDR3 DNA sequence: TGTGCCAGCGGGGCTAGCGGGGTGGGGACGCAGTATTTT. This sequence encodes CASGASGVGTQYF.